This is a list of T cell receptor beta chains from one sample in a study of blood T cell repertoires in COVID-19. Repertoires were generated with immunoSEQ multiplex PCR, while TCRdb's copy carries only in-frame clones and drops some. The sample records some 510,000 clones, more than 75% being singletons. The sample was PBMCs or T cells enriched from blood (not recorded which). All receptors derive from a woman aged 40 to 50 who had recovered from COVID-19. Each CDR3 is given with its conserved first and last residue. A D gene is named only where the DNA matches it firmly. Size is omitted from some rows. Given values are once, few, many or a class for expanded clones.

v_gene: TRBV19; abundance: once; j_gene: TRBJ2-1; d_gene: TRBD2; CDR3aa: CASSIRGGPYNEQFF; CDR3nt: TGTGCCAGTAGTATACGGGGGGGCCCCTACAATGAGCAGTTCTTC
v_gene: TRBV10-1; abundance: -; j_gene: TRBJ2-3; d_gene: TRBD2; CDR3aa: CASSENPTGAGDTQYF; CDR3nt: TGCGCCAGCAGTGAGAACCCGACGGGAGCGGGGGATACGCAGTATTTT
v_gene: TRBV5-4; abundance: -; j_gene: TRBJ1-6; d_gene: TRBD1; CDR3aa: CASSLGQGNSPLHF; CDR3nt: TGTGCCAGCAGCTTAGGACAGGGCAATTCACCCCTCCACTTT
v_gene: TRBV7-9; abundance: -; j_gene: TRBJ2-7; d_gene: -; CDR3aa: CASSLLQGPEQYF; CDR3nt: TGTGCCAGCAGCCTGCTACAGGGCCCGGAGCAGTACTTC
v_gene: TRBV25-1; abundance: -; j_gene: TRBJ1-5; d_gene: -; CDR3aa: CASSDGHSGQPQHF; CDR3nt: TGTGCCAGCAGTGATGGACATTCCGGTCAGCCCCAGCATTTT
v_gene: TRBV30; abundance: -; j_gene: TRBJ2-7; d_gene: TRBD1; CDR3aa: CACDRGSYEQYF; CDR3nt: TGTGCCTGTGACAGGGGCTCCTACGAGCAGTACTTC
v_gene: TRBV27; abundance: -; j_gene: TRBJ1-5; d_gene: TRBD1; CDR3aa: CASSLVAGGDTLGNQPQHF; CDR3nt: TGTGCCAGCAGTTTGGTGGCAGGGGGCGACACATTAGGCAATCAGCCCCAGCATTTT
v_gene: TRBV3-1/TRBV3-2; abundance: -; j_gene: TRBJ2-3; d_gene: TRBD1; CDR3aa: CASSPTGIDTQYF; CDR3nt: TGTGCCAGCAGCCCGACAGGGATAGATACGCAGTATTTT
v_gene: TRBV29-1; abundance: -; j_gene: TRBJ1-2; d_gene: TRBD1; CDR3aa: CSVTGGVGYTF; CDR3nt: TGCAGCGTGACAGGGGGCGTTGGCTACACCTTC
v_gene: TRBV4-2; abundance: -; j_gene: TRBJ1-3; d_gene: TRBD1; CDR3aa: CASSPGTAGNTIYF; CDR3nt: TGTGCCAGCAGCCCCGGGACAGCCGGAAACACCATATATTTT
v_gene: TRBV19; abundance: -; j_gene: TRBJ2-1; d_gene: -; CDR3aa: CASSIAGSSYNEQFF; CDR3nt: TGTGCCAGTAGTATAGCGGGGAGCTCCTACAATGAGCAGTTCTTC
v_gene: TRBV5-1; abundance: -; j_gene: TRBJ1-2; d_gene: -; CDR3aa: CASSSDSHYGYTF; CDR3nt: TGCGCCAGCAGCTCCGACAGCCACTATGGCTACACCTTC
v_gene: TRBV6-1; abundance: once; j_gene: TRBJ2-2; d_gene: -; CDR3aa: CASSEVGGALPGELFF; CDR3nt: TGTGCCAGCAGTGAAGTTGGGGGCGCGCTTCCCGGGGAGCTGTTTTTT
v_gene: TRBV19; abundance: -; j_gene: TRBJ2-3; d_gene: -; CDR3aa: CASSFPHLADTQYF; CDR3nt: TGTGCCAGTAGTTTTCCGCACCTCGCGGATACGCAGTATTTT
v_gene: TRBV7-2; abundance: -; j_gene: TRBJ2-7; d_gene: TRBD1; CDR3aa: CASSLGRDSEQYF; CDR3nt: TGTGCCAGCAGCTTAGGAAGGGACAGCGAGCAGTACTTC
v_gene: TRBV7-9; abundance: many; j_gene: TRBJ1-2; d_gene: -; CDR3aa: CASSLAAGSNYGYTF; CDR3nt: TGTGCCAGCAGCTTAGCGGCAGGGTCAAACTATGGCTACACCTTC
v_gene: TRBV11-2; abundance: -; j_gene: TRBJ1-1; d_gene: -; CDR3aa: CASSLYIGATNTEAFF; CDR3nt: TGTGCCAGCAGCTTATATATTGGGGCGACGAACACTGAAGCTTTCTTT